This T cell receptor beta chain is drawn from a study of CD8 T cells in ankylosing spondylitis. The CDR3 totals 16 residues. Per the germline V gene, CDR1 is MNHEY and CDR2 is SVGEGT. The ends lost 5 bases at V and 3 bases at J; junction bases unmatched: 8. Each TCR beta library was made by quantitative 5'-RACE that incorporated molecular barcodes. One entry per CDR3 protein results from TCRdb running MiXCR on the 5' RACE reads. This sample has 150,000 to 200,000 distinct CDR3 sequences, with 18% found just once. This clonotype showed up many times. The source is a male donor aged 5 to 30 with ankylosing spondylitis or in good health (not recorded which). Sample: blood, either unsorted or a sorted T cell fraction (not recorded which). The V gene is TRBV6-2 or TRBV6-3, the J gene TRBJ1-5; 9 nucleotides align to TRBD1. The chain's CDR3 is CASSPLTGGVNQPQHF. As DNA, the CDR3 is TGTGCCAGCAGTCCATTGACAGGGGGAGTCAATCAGCCCCAGCATTTT.